The present T cell receptor (beta chain) was sequenced within a study of early T cells in non-severe SARS-CoV-2 infection. Background on the study: The study sequenced bulk RNA from unsorted whole blood, with chains unpaired.

The CDR3 runs to 15 residues. Looked up from germline, CDR1 is DFQATT and CDR2 is SNEGSKA (reference sequence). Germline trimming cut 3 bases from V and 3 bases from J; bases unmatched to any gene: 11. Each single cDNA molecule received a unique molecular identifier. TCRdb re-analysed the 5' RACE reads in MiXCR, keeping a single row per CDR3 protein. The sample yields 45,000 to 75,000 distinct CDR3 sequences, about 9.8% seen once. Regarding the study as a whole: Matching with VDJdb favored anti-spike CD8 responses (missing private and CD4 specificities).

This clonotype was seen ten or more times. Its antigen is undetermined. This rearrangement joins TRBV20-1 to TRBJ2-7; 7 nucleotides match TRBD1. The TCR sequence derives from an adult who was a healthcare worker with PCR-confirmed SARS-CoV-2 infection or an uninfected control (not recorded which). The specimen was whole blood. The CDR3 region is CSASAGDRANYEQYF. The DNA of the CDR3 is TGCAGTGCTAGTGCCGGCGACAGGGCCAACTACGAGCAGTACTTC.